These T cell receptor beta chains were read from a single sample in a study of human thymus T cells. TCRdb keeps only in-frame clones here, not all; method: immunoSEQ multiplex PCR. Of 65,000 to 90,000 clones listed, roughly 94% are singletons. Sequenced sample: thymus tissue. These receptors all stem from a girl younger than two with a congenital heart defect but otherwise immunologically healthy. Both conserved end residues are part of each CDR3. D genes are given only for firm matches. The size entry is marked missing in some rows and otherwise reads once, few, many or a size class.

j_call,d_call,clone_size,v_call,cdr3_aa,cdr3_nt
TRBJ2-3,TRBD2,NA,TRBV7-2,CASSLASGSYSDTQYF,TGTGCCAGCAGCTTAGCTAGCGGGAGTTATTCAGATACGCAGTATTTT
TRBJ2-3,NA,NA,TRBV7-2,CASSLEGGLALSTDTQYF,TGTGCCAGCAGCTTAGAGGGGGGGCTAGCCCTTAGCACAGATACGCAGTATTTT
TRBJ2-1,TRBD2,NA,TRBV9,CASSQGTSGTQNIQFF,TGTGCCAGCAGCCAAGGGACTAGCGGGACCCAAAATATCCAGTTCTTC
TRBJ2-1,TRBD2,NA,TRBV27,CASSLDGWRTSGKYNEQFF,TGTGCCAGCAGTTTAGATGGTTGGCGGACTAGCGGGAAGTACAATGAGCAGTTCTTC
TRBJ2-2,NA,NA,TRBV19,CASSIYPRTNTGELFF,TGTGCCAGTAGTATTTATCCCCGGACTAACACCGGGGAGCTGTTTTTT
TRBJ2-7,TRBD2,NA,TRBV29-1,CSVVISGRSYEQYF,TGCAGCGTTGTCATAAGCGGGAGATCCTACGAGCAGTACTTC
TRBJ2-1,NA,NA,TRBV6-5,CASSYLPGGFYNEQFF,TGTGCCAGCAGTTACCTACCGGGGGGCTTCTACAATGAGCAGTTCTTC
TRBJ1-1,NA,NA,TRBV5-1,CASSLAVVTREKGTEAFF,TGCGCCAGCAGCTTGGCTGTCGTAACAAGGGAAAAAGGTACTGAAGCTTTCTTT
TRBJ1-5,NA,NA,TRBV9,CASSVGPGRNQPQHF,TGTGCCAGCAGCGTAGGACCGGGGCGCAATCAGCCCCAGCATTTT
TRBJ2-7,NA,NA,TRBV11-2,CASSSAGQGCLFSYEQYF,TGTGCCAGCAGCTCCGCCGGGCAGGGCTGCTTGTTCTCCTACGAGCAGTACTTC
TRBJ1-2,NA,NA,TRBV15,CATSGGPDYYGYTF,TGTGCCACCAGCGGTGGGCCAGATTACTATGGCTACACCTTC
TRBJ2-7,NA,once,TRBV7-2,CASTGYSYEQYF,TGTGCCAGCACGGGATACTCCTACGAGCAGTACTTC
TRBJ2-6,NA,once,TRBV7-7,CASSWGSGANVLTF,TGTGCTAGCTCCTGGGGGTCTGGGGCCAACGTCCTGACTTTC
TRBJ2-5,NA,NA,TRBV28,CASSSDTEETQYF,TGTGCCAGCAGCTCGGACACGGAAGAGACCCAGTACTTC
TRBJ2-5,TRBD2,NA,TRBV5-1,CASSPWGSGDPWETQYF,TGCGCCAGCAGCCCATGGGGTAGCGGGGATCCATGGGAGACCCAGTACTTC
TRBJ2-7,NA,NA,TRBV13,CASSLSHRRYNEQYF,TGTGCTAGCAGCTTATCCCATAGGAGGTATAACGAGCAGTACTTC
TRBJ2-1,NA,NA,TRBV7-2,CASSLQPTSSYNEQFF,TGTGCCAGCAGCTTACAGCCGACGTCCTCCTACAATGAGCAGTTCTTC
TRBJ1-1,TRBD1,NA,TRBV29-1,CSADRGGTEAFF,TGCAGCGCGGACAGGGGTGGCACTGAAGCTTTCTTT
TRBJ2-4,NA,NA,TRBV27,CASSLSGQEGAKNIQYF,TGTGCCAGCAGTCTGTCCGGACAGGAGGGAGCCAAAAACATTCAGTACTTC
TRBJ2-7,NA,NA,TRBV28,CASSFPGISNEQYF,TGTGCCAGCAGTTTTCCGGGGATCTCCAACGAGCAGTACTTC
TRBJ1-2,NA,NA,TRBV4-1,CASSHADGPEDYGYTF,TGCGCCAGCAGCCATGCTGACGGACCGGAGGACTATGGCTACACCTTC
TRBJ1-1,TRBD1,NA,TRBV7-2,CASSLEDRGQGEAFF,TGTGCCAGCAGCCTCGAAGACAGGGGGCAGGGTGAAGCTTTCTTT
TRBJ1-1,NA,NA,TRBV28,CASSPARVLRTEAFF,TGTGCCAGCAGTCCGGCAAGGGTTCTCAGGACTGAAGCTTTCTTT
TRBJ1-2,TRBD1,NA,TRBV7-6,CASSFQTTGLDGYTF,TGTGCCAGCAGCTTCCAGACGACAGGGTTAGATGGCTACACCTTC
TRBJ2-5,NA,NA,TRBV14,CASSARETQYF,TGTGCCAGCAGTGCCCGGGAGACCCAGTACTTC
TRBJ2-2,TRBD2,NA,TRBV10-1,CASSEEAVAGSKNTGELFF,TGCGCCAGCAGTGAGGAGGCGGTAGCGGGGTCAAAGAACACCGGGGAGCTGTTTTTT
TRBJ1-5,TRBD1,NA,TRBV10-3,CAISKTGVLNSNQPQHF,TGTGCCATCAGTAAGACAGGGGTCCTGAATAGCAATCAGCCCCAGCATTTT
TRBJ2-1,NA,NA,TRBV15,CATSSRAFLVQFF,TGTGCCACCAGCTCCCGTGCGTTCCTAGTGCAGTTCTTC
TRBJ2-5,TRBD1,NA,TRBV5-1,CASSLRNRTGKEETQYF,TGCGCCAGCAGCTTGAGGAACCGGACAGGGAAAGAGGAGACCCAGTACTTC
TRBJ2-7,NA,NA,TRBV18,CASSSNHSIPGSYEQYF,TGTGCCAGCTCATCCAACCACTCGATACCTGGCTCCTACGAGCAGTACTTC
TRBJ1-5,TRBD1,NA,TRBV5-8,CASSLGQVNQPQHF,TGTGCCAGCAGCCTCGGACAGGTCAATCAGCCCCAGCATTTT
TRBJ2-7,NA,NA,TRBV25-1,CASSDQGIEQYF,TGTGCCAGCAGTGACCAGGGGATCGAGCAGTACTTC
TRBJ2-4,TRBD2,NA,TRBV7-2,CASSPKAGGPKNIQYF,TGTGCCAGCAGCCCTAAAGCGGGAGGGCCCAAAAACATTCAGTACTTC